This TCR beta chain is from a study of blood T cell repertoires in COVID-19. For the study at large: Samples of COVID-19 (acute and convalescent) were obtained from the United States, Italy and Spain. Sources were T cells, B-cell-depleted T cells, or PBMCs; the material itself was cDNA or gDNA.

In the authors' workflow: From reference gene primer amplification, estimates of nucleated cell counts were derived. Method: immunoSEQ multiplex PCR; TCRdb's copy keeps in-frame clones and lacks some. The D gene and trimming were derived from the DNA, and the V and J assignments and clone size from that table. This sample has about 200,000 clones, with more than 70% found just once. This clone was seen only once. The ends lost 1 base at V and 8 bases at J; junction bases unmatched: 6. Germline values: CDR1 MNHEY, CDR2 SMNVEV (reference sequence). The CDR3 is 15 residues long. The source of this sequence is a man aged 45-65 years with COVID-19, enrolled during active disease. Input material: peripheral blood. This chain joins TRBV27 and TRBJ1-2, with 11 bases fitting TRBD1. The CDR3 is CASSLYGQGARGYTF. In DNA form, the CDR3 reads TGTGCCAGCAGTTTATACGGACAGGGGGCTCGCGGCTACACCTTC.